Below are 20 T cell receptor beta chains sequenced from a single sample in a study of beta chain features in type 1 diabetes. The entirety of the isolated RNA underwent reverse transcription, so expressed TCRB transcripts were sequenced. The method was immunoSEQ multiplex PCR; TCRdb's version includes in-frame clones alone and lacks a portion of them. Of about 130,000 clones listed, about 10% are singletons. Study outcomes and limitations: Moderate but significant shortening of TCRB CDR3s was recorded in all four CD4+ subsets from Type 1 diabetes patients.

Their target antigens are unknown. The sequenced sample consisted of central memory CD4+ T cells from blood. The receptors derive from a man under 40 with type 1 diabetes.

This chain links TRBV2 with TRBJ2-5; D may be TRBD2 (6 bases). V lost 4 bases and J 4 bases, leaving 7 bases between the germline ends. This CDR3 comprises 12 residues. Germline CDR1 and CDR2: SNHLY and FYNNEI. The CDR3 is CASSGLGETQYF. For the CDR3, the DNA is TGTGCCAGCAGTGGACTAGGAGAGACCCAGTACTTC.

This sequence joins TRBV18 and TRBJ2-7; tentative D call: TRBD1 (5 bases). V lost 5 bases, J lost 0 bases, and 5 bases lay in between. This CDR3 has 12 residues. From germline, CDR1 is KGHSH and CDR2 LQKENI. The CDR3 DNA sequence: TGTGCCAGCTCAGACAGCTCCTACGAGCAGTACTTC. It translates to CASSDSSYEQYF.

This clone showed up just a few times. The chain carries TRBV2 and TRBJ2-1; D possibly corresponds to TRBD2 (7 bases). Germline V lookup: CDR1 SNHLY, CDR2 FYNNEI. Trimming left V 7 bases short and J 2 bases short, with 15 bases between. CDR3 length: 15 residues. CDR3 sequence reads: CASMERGGTYNEQFF. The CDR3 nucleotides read TGTGCCAGCATGGAGAGGGGGGGCACCTACAATGAGCAGTTCTTC.

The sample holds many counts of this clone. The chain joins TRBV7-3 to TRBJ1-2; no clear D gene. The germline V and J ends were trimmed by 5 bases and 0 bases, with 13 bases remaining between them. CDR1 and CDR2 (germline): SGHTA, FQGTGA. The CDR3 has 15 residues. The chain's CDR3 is CASSPVGGANYGYTF. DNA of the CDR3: TGTGCCAGCAGCCCCGTAGGCGGAGCTAACTATGGCTACACCTTC.

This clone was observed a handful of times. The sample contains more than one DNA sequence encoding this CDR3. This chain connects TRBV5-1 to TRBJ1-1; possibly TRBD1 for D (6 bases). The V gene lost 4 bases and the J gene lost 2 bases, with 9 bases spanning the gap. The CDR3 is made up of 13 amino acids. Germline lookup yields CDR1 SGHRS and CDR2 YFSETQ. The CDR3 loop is CASSPTGNTEAFF. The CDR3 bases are TGCGCCAGCAGCCCGACAGGAAACACTGAAGCTTTCTTT.

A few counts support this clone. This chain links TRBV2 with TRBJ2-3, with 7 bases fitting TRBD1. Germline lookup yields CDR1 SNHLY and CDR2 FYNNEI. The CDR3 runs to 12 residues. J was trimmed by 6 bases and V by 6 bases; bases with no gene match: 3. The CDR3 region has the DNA TGTGCCAGCAGCGACAGGGTCGATACGCAGTATTTT. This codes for CASSDRVDTQYF.

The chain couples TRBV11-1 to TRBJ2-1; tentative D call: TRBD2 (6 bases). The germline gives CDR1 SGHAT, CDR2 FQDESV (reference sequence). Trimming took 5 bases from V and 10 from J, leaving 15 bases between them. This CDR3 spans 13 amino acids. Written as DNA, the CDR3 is TGTGCCAGCAGCCCACGGGGGTGGAAAGAGCAGTTCTTC. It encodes CASSPRGWKEQFF. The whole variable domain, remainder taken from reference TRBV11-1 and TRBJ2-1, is EAEVAQSPRYKITEKSQAVAFWCDPISGHATLYWYRQILGQGPELLVQFQDESVVDDSQLPKDRFSAERLKGVDSTLKIQPAELGDSAMYLCASSPRGWKEQFFGPGTRLTVL.

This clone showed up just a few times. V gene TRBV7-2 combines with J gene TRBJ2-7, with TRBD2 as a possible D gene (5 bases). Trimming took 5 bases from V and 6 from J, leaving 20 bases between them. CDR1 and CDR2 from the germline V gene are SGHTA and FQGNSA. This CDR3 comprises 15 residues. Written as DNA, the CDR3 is TGTGCCAGCAGCCGACAAGAACTAGATTCCGCCGAGCAGTACTTC. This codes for CASSRQELDSAEQYF.

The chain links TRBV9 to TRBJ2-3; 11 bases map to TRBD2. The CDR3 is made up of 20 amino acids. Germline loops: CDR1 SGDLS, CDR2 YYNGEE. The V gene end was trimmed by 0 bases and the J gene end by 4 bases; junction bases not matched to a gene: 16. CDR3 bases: TGTGCCAGCAGCGTAGGATTGGGGCTTGGGACTAGCGGCCTGTCAGATACGCAGTATTTT. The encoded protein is CASSVGLGLGTSGLSDTQYF. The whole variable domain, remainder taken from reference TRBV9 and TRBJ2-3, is DSGVTQTPKHLITATGQRVTLRCSPRSGDLSVYWYQQSLDQGLQFLIQYYNGEERAKGNILERFSAQQFPDLHSELNLSSLELGDSALYFCASSVGLGLGTSGLSDTQYFGPGTRLTVL.

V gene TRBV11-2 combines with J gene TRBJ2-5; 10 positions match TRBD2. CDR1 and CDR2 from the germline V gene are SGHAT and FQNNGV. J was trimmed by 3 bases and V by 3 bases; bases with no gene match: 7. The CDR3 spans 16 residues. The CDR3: CASSLFSGGLKETQYF. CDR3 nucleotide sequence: TGTGCCAGCAGCTTGTTTAGCGGGGGGTTGAAAGAGACCCAGTACTTC.

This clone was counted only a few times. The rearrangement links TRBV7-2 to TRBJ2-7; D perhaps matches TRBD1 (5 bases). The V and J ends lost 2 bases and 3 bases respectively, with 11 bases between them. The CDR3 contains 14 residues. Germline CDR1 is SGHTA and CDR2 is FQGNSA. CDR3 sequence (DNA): TGTGCCAGCAGCTTATACCGGCAGGGCTACGAGCAGTACTTC. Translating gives CASSLYRQGYEQYF. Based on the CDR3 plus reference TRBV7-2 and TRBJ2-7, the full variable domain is GAGVSQSPSNKVTEKGKDVELRCDPISGHTALYWYRQSLGQGLEFLIYFQGNSAPDKSGLPSDRFSAERTGGSVSTLTIQRTQQEDSAVYLCASSLYRQGYEQYFGPGTRLTVT.

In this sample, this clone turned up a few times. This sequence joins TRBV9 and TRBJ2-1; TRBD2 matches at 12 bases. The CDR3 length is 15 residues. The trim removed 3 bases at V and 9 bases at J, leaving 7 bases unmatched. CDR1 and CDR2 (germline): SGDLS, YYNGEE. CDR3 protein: CASSASTSGGTEQFF. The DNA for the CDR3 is TGTGCCAGCAGCGCCTCGACTAGCGGGGGAACTGAGCAGTTCTTC. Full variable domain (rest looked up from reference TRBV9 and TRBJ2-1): DSGVTQTPKHLITATGQRVTLRCSPRSGDLSVYWYQQSLDQGLQFLIQYYNGEERAKGNILERFSAQQFPDLHSELNLSSLELGDSALYFCASSASTSGGTEQFFGPGTRLTVL.

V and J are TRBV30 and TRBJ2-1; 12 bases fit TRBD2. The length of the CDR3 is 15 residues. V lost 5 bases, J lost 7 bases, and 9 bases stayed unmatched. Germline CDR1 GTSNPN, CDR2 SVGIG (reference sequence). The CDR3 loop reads CAWELAGGPGNEQFF. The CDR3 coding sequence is TGTGCCTGGGAGCTAGCGGGGGGGCCGGGGAATGAGCAGTTCTTC.

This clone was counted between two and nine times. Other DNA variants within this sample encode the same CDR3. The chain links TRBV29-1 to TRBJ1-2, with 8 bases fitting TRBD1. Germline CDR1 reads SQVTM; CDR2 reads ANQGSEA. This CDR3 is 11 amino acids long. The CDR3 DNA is TGCAGTGTGGGACAGGACTATGGCTACACCTTC. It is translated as CSVGQDYGYTF.

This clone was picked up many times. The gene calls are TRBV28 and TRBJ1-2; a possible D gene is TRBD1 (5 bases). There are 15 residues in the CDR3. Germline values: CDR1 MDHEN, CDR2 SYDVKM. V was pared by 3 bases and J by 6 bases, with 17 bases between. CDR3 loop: CASSLGGGSPDGYTF. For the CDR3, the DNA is TGTGCCAGCAGTTTGGGGGGGGGTTCACCCGATGGCTACACCTTC.

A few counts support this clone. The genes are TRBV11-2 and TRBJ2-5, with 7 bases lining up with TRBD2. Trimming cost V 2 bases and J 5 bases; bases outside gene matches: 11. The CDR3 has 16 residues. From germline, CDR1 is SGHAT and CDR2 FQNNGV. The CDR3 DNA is TGTGCCAGCAGCTTATGGTCGAGGCAGGGAGGGGAGACCCAGTACTTC. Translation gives CASSLWSRQGGETQYF.

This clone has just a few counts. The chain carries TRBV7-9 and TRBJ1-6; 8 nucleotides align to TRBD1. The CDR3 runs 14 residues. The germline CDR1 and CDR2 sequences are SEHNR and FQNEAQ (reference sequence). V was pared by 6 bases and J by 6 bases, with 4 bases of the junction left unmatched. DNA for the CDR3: TGTGCCAGCAGACCGACAGGGGCTAATTCACCCCTCCACTTT. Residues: CASRPTGANSPLHF.

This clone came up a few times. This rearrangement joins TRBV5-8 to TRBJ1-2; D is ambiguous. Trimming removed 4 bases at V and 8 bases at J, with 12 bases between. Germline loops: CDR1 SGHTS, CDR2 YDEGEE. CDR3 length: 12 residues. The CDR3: CASSTSGYGYTF. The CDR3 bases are TGTGCCAGCAGCACCTCGGGGTACGGCTACACCTTC. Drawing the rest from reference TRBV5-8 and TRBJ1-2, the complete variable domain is EAGVTQSPTHLIKTRGQQATLRCSPISGHTSVYWYQQALGLGLQFLLWYDEGEERNRGNFPPRFSGRQFPNYSSELNVNALELEDSALYLCASSTSGYGYTFGSGTRLTVV.

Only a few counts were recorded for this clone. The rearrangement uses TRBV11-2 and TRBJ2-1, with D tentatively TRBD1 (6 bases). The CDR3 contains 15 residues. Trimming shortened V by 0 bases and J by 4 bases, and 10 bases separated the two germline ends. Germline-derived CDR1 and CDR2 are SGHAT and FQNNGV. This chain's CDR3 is CASSLDIQGYNEQFF. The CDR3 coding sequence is TGTGCCAGCAGCTTAGATATTCAGGGGTACAATGAGCAGTTCTTC. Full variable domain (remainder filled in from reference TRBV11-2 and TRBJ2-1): EAGVAQSPRYKIIEKRQSVAFWCNPISGHATLYWYQQILGQGPKLLIQFQNNGVVDDSQLPKDRFSAERLKGVDSTLKIQPAKLEDSAVYLCASSLDIQGYNEQFFGPGTRLTVL.

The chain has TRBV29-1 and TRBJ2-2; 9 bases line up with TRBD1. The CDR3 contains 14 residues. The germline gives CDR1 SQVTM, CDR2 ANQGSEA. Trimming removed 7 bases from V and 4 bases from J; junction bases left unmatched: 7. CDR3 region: CSGQQGASTGELFF. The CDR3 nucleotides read TGCAGCGGACAACAGGGGGCGAGCACCGGGGAGCTGTTTTTT.